This T cell receptor beta chain was documented in a study of blood T cells in healthy people across ages. The CDR3 is 14 amino acids. V lost 2 bases and J lost 1, with 8 bases in between. Germline V gene sequence: CDR1 SGHTA, CDR2 FQGNSA. A few counts support this clonotype. With a J-beta primer mix and a sample-barcoded 5' primer, a second PCR ran 7 to 11 cycles. Tagging of each cDNA molecule was performed by a template-switch adaptor with 12 random nucleotides. Using its own MiXCR run on the 5' RACE reads, TCRdb lists one record per CDR3 protein. The table lists hundreds of thousands of distinct CDR3 sequences, roughly 21% of them singletons. Each individual donor underwent a draw of ten milliliters of peripheral blood.

The chain couples TRBV7-2 to TRBJ2-5; D is undetermined. The clonotype was recovered from a man aged 70 or older in good health. Sequencing used blood. CDR3: CASSLRLLQETQYF. In DNA, the CDR3 is TGTGCCAGCAGCTTAAGACTCCTCCAAGAGACCCAGTACTTC.